These T cell receptor beta chains were read from a single sample in a study of blood T cell repertoires in COVID-19. The table came from immunoSEQ multiplex PCR; TCRdb's copy has only in-frame clones and leaves some out. The sample yields tens of thousands of clones, 80% to 90% seen once. Sequencing input: peripheral blood. The receptors shown here come from a human donor with active COVID-19. The donor label of this sample is uncertain. CDR3s include the opening cysteine and the closing phenylalanine or tryptophan. D genes are given only for firm matches. Rows give clone size only sometimes, using once, few, many, or a class for an expanded clone.

v_call,clone_size,j_call,d_call,cdr3_aa,cdr3_nt
TRBV18,once,TRBJ1-1,TRBD1,CASSSRTGLNTEAFF,TGTGCCAGCTCATCCCGGACAGGGCTGAACACTGAAGCTTTCTTT
TRBV6-6,NA,TRBJ2-7,NA,CASSLQAYEQYF,TGTGCCAGCAGTCTACAGGCCTACGAGCAGTACTTC
TRBV5-1,NA,TRBJ2-3,NA,CASSLMKSSTSTDTQYF,TGCGCCAGCAGCCTGATGAAGTCAAGTACTAGCACAGATACGCAGTATTTT
TRBV4-3,NA,TRBJ1-2,TRBD1,CASSQERGRGRYGYTF,TGCGCCAGCAGCCAAGAGCGGGGCAGGGGGCGATATGGCTACACCTTC
TRBV5-4,once,TRBJ2-1,TRBD2,CASSLGTSGAYNEQFF,TGTGCCAGCAGCTTGGGGACTAGCGGGGCCTACAATGAGCAGTTCTTC
TRBV11-2,NA,TRBJ2-1,NA,CASSLDTGGPHEQFF,TGTGCCAGCAGCTTAGATACCGGGGGGCCCCATGAGCAGTTCTTC
TRBV6-6,many,TRBJ1-5,NA,CASSYGQDSNQPQHF,TGTGCCAGCAGTTACGGGCAGGATAGCAATCAGCCCCAGCATTTT
TRBV7-6,NA,TRBJ2-7,TRBD1,CASSLSGGTYEQYF,TGTGCCAGCAGCTTGTCAGGGGGCACCTACGAGCAGTACTTC
TRBV15,NA,TRBJ1-2,TRBD1,CATSTRDRVLYTF,TGTGCCACCAGCACCCGGGACAGGGTATTATACACCTTC
TRBV27,NA,TRBJ1-5,NA,CASSFRGGDQPQHF,TGTGCCAGCAGTTTTCGGGGGGGAGATCAGCCCCAGCATTTT
TRBV5-6,NA,TRBJ2-1,NA,CASSLRPGNEQFF,TGTGCCAGCAGCTTGCGGCCAGGCAATGAGCAGTTCTTC
TRBV12-1,NA,TRBJ1-2,NA,CASSFGQGLYGYTF,TGTGCCAGCAGCTTTGGACAGGGTCTCTATGGCTACACCTTC
TRBV4-1,NA,TRBJ2-3,NA,CASSHQIYLTSTDTQYF,TGCGCCAGCAGCCACCAAATCTACCTTACTAGCACAGATACGCAGTATTTT
TRBV4-2,NA,TRBJ1-2,TRBD1,CASSPVGGEGYGYTF,TGTGCCAGCAGCCCCGTAGGGGGCGAAGGCTATGGCTACACCTTC
TRBV19,NA,TRBJ1-5,TRBD1,CASSINRGVGQPQHF,TGTGCCAGTAGTATCAACAGGGGGGTGGGGCAGCCCCAGCATTTT
TRBV7-8,NA,TRBJ2-1,TRBD2,CASSLPGASGYNEQFF,TGTGCCAGCAGCTTACCCGGGGCTAGCGGATACAATGAGCAGTTCTTC
TRBV24-1,once,TRBJ2-5,NA,CATSDPHSETQYF,TGTGCCACCAGTGATCCCCATAGTGAGACCCAGTACTTC
TRBV5-1,few,TRBJ1-2,TRBD1,CASSAGQGSYGYTF,TGCGCCAGCAGCGCCGGACAGGGCTCCTATGGCTACACCTTC
TRBV7-9,NA,TRBJ2-7,NA,CASSPGGTLREQYF,TGTGCCAGCAGCCCTGGGGGGACCCTTAGGGAGCAGTACTTC
TRBV6-5,NA,TRBJ1-2,TRBD1,CASSTGQGARGYTF,TGTGCCAGCAGTACGGGACAGGGGGCGCGGGGCTACACCTTC
TRBV13,few,TRBJ2-7,TRBD2,CASSEAGTYEQYF,TGTGCCAGCAGTGAAGCGGGAACCTACGAGCAGTACTTC
TRBV27,NA,TRBJ2-7,TRBD1,CASSPSTGGLTYEQYF,TGTGCCAGCAGTCCTTCGACAGGGGGATTAACCTACGAGCAGTACTTC
TRBV5-6,NA,TRBJ2-2,TRBD1,CASSRDRGLTGELFF,TGTGCCAGCAGCCGGGACAGGGGGCTGACCGGGGAGCTGTTTTTT
TRBV19,NA,TRBJ1-1,TRBD1,CASTTGVEAFF,TGTGCCAGTACCACAGGGGTTGAAGCTTTCTTT
TRBV27,NA,TRBJ2-2,NA,CASSSRDINTGELFF,TGTGCCAGCAGTTCGAGGGACATCAACACCGGGGAGCTGTTTTTT
TRBV4-3,NA,TRBJ2-1,TRBD2,CASSQGPRGGDEQFF,TGCGCCAGCAGCCAAGGACCGAGGGGAGGGGATGAGCAGTTCTTC
TRBV7-7,few,TRBJ2-3,TRBD2,CASSPRGTSGNTDTQYF,TGTGCCAGCAGCCCACGAGGGACTAGCGGGAACACAGATACGCAGTATTTT
TRBV5-1,NA,TRBJ2-1,TRBD2,CASSPMSGGYNEQFF,TGCGCCAGCAGTCCTATGTCGGGGGGGTATAATGAGCAGTTCTTC
TRBV6-2/TRBV6-3,NA,TRBJ2-5,NA,CASSSGSGNPMVETQYF,TGTGCCAGCAGTAGCGGGTCGGGGAACCCGATGGTGGAGACCCAGTACTTC
TRBV15,NA,TRBJ2-3,TRBD2,CATSRDNLVTSDFTDTQYF,TGTGCCACCAGCAGAGATAATCTGGTGACTAGCGATTTCACAGATACGCAGTATTTT
TRBV4-3,NA,TRBJ1-2,NA,CASSLYLANYGYTF,TGCGCCAGCAGCCTGTATCTAGCTAACTATGGCTACACCTTC
TRBV28,NA,TRBJ1-6,NA,CASSLPGQYSPLHF,TGTGCCAGCAGTTTGCCGGGACAATATTCACCCCTCCACTTT
TRBV5-6,NA,TRBJ1-2,TRBD1,CASSRDRGHGYTF,TGTGCCAGCAGCCGAGACAGGGGGCATGGCTACACCTTC
TRBV6-5,NA,TRBJ2-1,TRBD2,CASRSSGGAWAEQFF,TGTGCCAGCAGATCTAGCGGGGGGGCCTGGGCTGAGCAGTTCTTC
TRBV28,NA,TRBJ1-5,NA,CASSLLVQGDQPQHF,TGTGCCAGCAGTTTATTAGTGCAGGGTGATCAGCCCCAGCATTTT
TRBV7-2,NA,TRBJ2-3,TRBD1,CASSFIPAGGFTDTQYF,TGTGCCAGCAGCTTCATCCCGGCAGGGGGCTTCACAGATACGCAGTATTTT
TRBV2,few,TRBJ1-2,NA,CASSEARTAGGYTF,TGTGCCAGCAGTGAAGCCAGGACAGCTGGCGGCTACACCTTC
TRBV6-2/TRBV6-3,NA,TRBJ2-1,TRBD2,CASSSPTSVQFF,TGTGCCAGCAGTTCCCCGACTAGCGTGCAGTTCTTC
TRBV7-8,NA,TRBJ2-7,TRBD2,CASSWAGLAYEQYF,TGTGCCAGCAGCTGGGCGGGACTAGCGTACGAGCAGTACTTC